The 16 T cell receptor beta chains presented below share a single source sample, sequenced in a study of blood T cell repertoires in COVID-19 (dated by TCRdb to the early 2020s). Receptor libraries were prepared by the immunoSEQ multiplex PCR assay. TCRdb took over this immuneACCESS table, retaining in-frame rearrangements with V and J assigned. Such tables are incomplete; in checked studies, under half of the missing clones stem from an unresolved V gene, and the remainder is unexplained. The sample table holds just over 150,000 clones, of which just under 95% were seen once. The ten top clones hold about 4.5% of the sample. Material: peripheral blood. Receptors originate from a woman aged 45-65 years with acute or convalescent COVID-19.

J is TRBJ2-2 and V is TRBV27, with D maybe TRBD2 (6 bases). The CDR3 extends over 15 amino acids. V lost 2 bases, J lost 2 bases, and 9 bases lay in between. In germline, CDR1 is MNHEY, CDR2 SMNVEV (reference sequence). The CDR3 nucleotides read TGTGCCAGCAGTTTAGGTAGCGGTAACACCGGGGAGCTGTTTTTT. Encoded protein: CASSLGSGNTGELFF.

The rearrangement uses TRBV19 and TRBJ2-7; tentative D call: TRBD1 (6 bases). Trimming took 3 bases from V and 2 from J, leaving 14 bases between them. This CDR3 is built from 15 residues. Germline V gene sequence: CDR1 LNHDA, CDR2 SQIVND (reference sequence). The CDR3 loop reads CASSIKGQSTYEQYF. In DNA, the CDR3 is TGTGCCAGTAGTATTAAAGGACAGAGCACCTACGAGCAGTACTTC.

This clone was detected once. The CDR3 loop reads CASRGRVSSGSSSYNEQFF. DNA for the CDR3: TGTGCCAGCAGGGGCAGAGTGTCTAGCGGATCCAGCTCCTACAATGAGCAGTTCTTC. This chain uses TRBV11-2 with TRBJ2-1; 7 nucleotides align to TRBD2. With V trimmed by 6 bases and J by 0 bases, 17 bases remained unmatched. Germline V gene lookup returns CDR1 SGHAT and CDR2 FQNNGV. There are 19 residues in the CDR3.

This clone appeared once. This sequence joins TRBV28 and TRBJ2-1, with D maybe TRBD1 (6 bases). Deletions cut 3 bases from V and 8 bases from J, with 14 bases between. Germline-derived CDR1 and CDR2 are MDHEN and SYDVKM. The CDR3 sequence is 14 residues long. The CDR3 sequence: CASSFAVTGHEQFF. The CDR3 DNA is TGTGCCAGCAGTTTCGCTGTAACAGGGCATGAGCAGTTCTTC.

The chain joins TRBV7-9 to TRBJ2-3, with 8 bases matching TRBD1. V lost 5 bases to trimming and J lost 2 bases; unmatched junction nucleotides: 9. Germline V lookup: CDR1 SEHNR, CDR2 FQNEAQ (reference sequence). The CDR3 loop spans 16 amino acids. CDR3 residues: CASSPQGGSTTDTQYF. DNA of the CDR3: TGTGCCAGCAGCCCACAGGGGGGATCTACCACAGATACGCAGTATTTT.

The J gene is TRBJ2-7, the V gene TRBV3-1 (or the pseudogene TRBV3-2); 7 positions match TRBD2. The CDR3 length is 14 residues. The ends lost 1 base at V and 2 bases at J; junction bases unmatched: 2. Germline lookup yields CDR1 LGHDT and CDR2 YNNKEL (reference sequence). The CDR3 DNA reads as TGTGCCAGCAGCCAAGCTGCGGGAGCCTACGAGCAGTACTTC. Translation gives CASSQAAGAYEQYF.

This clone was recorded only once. The CDR3 reads CASSPDGTSANYEQYF. CDR3 DNA: TGTGCCAGCAGCCCCGATGGGACTAGCGCTAACTACGAGCAGTACTTC. The rearrangement links TRBV7-3 to TRBJ2-7; 10 bases match TRBD2. V trimming: 5 bases; J trimming: 3 bases; junction bases outside the gene matches: 10. The V gene's germline CDR1 is SGHTA and CDR2 FQGTGA. This CDR3 is 16 amino acids long.

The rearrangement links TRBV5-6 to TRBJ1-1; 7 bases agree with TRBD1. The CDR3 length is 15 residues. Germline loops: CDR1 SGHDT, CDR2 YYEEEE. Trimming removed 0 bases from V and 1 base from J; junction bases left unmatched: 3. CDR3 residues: CASSLVDRENTEAFF. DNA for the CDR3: TGTGCCAGCAGCTTGGTCGACAGGGAGAACACTGAAGCTTTCTTT.

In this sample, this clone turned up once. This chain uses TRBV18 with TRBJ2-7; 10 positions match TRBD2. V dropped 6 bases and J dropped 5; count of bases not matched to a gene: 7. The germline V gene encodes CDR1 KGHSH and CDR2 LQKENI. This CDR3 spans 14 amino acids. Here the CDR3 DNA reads TGTGCCAGCTCCTTCGGGACTAGCGAAAACGAGCAGTACTTC. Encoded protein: CASSFGTSENEQYF.

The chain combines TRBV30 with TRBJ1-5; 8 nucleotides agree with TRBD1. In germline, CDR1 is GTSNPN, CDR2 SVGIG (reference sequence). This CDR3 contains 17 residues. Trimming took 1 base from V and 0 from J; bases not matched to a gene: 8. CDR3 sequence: CAWSAQQGEYSNQPQHF. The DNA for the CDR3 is TGTGCCTGGAGTGCGCAACAGGGGGAATATAGCAATCAGCCCCAGCATTTT.

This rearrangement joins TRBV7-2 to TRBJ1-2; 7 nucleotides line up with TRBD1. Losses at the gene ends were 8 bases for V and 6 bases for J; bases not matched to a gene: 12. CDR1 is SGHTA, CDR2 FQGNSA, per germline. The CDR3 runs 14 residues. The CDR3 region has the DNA TGTGCCAGCGCATCAGGGGGTTTGAGGGATGGCTACACCTTC. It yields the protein CASASGGLRDGYTF.

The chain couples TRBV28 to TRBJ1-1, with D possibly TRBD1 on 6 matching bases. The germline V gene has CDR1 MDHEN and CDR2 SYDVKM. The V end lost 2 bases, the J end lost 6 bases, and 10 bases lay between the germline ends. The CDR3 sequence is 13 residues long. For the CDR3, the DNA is TGTGCCAGCAGTTTAACGACAGGTCCTGAAGCTTTCTTT. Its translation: CASSLTTGPEAFF.

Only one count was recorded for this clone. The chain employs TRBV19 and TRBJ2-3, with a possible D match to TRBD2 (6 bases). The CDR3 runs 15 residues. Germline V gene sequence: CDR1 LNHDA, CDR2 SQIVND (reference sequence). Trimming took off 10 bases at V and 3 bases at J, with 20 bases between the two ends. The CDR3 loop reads CATSGISGGTDTQYF. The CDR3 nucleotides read TGTGCCACCTCGGGAATCTCCGGAGGGACAGATACGCAGTATTTT.

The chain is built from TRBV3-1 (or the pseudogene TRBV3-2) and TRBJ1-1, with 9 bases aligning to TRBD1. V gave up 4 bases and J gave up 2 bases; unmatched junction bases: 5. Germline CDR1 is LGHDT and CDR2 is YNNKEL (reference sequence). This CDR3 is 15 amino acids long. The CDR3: CASSPGGQGNTEAFF. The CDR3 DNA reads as TGTGCCAGCAGCCCAGGGGGACAGGGCAACACTGAAGCTTTCTTT.

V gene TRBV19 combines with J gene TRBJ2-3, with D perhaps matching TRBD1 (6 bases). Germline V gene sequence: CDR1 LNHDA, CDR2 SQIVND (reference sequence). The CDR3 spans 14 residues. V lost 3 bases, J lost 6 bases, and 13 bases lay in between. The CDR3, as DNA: TGTGCCAGTAGTATTAAACAGGGCATCGATACGCAGTATTTT. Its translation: CASSIKQGIDTQYF.

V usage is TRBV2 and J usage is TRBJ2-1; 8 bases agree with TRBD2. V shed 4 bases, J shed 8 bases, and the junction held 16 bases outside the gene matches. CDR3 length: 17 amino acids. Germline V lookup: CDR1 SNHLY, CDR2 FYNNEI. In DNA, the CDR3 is TGTGCCAGCAGTGCGTTCGGCGGGGGGAGCAATGTGGATGAGCAGTTCTTC. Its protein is CASSAFGGGSNVDEQFF.